These T cell receptor beta chains were read from a single sample in a study of blood T cell repertoires in COVID-19. Sequencing used immunoSEQ multiplex PCR; TCRdb keeps in-frame clones, though not all of them. The sample has 35,000 to 50,000 clones; about 85% are singletons. Sequenced: peripheral blood. The receptor set was obtained from a man in his 60s with acute or convalescent COVID-19. Each CDR3 is given with its conserved first and last residue. D genes are given only for firm matches. Clone sizes are given selectively: once, few, many, or a class where the clone is expanded.

cdr3_nt	cdr3_aa	d_call	clone_size	v_call	j_call
TGTGCCAGCAGTACGGGGGCCAAAAACATTCAGTACTTC	CASSTGAKNIQYF	.	.	TRBV6-5	TRBJ2-4
TGTGCCAGCAGCTTGGCCTGGGGGGTTGGGGAAAAACTGTTTTTT	CASSLAWGVGEKLFF	.	.	TRBV5-6	TRBJ1-4
TGTGCCATCAGCTTCCGACAGGAGCAGTACTTC	CAISFRQEQYF	.	.	TRBV10-3	TRBJ2-7
TGTGCCAGCAGCTCCGCCGCAGGGTTAAAGGGGCCCCTCCACTTT	CASSSAAGLKGPLHF	.	few	TRBV7-9	TRBJ1-6
TGTGCCAGCAGTTCAGGGGGACTTACTAACTATGGCTACACCTTC	CASSSGGLTNYGYTF	TRBD1	.	TRBV6-5	TRBJ1-2
TGTGCCAGCAGCTCGAGGAGGGCGATCCAAGAGACCCAGTACTTC	CASSSRRAIQETQYF	.	.	TRBV7-2	TRBJ2-5
TGTGCCAGCAGGACTGGACCGGGGGGAGCGAATGAGCAGTTCTTC	CASRTGPGGANEQFF	TRBD2	.	TRBV7-9	TRBJ2-1
TGTGCCAGCAGTTCCGTCGGGACAGGGAACTACGAGCAGTACTTC	CASSSVGTGNYEQYF	TRBD1	.	TRBV27	TRBJ2-7
TGTGCCAGCAGTTTTGGAGGGGCCTCTATGGGCTACACCTTC	CASSFGGASMGYTF	.	.	TRBV28	TRBJ1-2
TGTGCCAGCAGTGACAGGGGACTAGCGGATTCCTACGAGCAGTACTTC	CASSDRGLADSYEQYF	TRBD2	once	TRBV6-1	TRBJ2-7
TGTGCTAGTGGTTATCTAACCGAGACAGCCTCCTACGAGCAGTACTTC	CASGYLTETASYEQYF	.	.	TRBV12-5	TRBJ2-7
TGTGCCAGCATGGGCTATGGGGCCAACGTCCTGACTTTC	CASMGYGANVLTF	.	.	TRBV28	TRBJ2-6
TGTGCCAGCAGTGTAGATACTTCAGGCATTCAGTACTTC	CASSVDTSGIQYF	.	.	TRBV2	TRBJ2-4
TGTGCCAGCAGTTTAGCAGGGGGCGTGGGGGCTTTCTTT	CASSLAGGVGAFF	TRBD1	.	TRBV12-3/TRBV12-4	TRBJ1-1
TGTGCCAGCATTGGGAGCTGGACAGGGGGTTACGAGCAGTACTTC	CASIGSWTGGYEQYF	TRBD1	.	TRBV2	TRBJ2-7
TGTGCCAGCAGTTTATTTCCAGCGGGGCGCGATGAGCAGTTCTTC	CASSLFPAGRDEQFF	TRBD2	.	TRBV27	TRBJ2-1
TGTGCCAGCAGCTTGGTCGGCAGGGCCCACGAGCAGTACTTC	CASSLVGRAHEQYF	.	.	TRBV5-5	TRBJ2-7
TGTGCCAGCACCAATGAACTCCGGTATGGCTACACCTTC	CASTNELRYGYTF	.	.	TRBV12-3/TRBV12-4	TRBJ1-2
TGTGCCAGCAGTGAACTAGCGGGAGGCAATGAGCAGTTCTTC	CASSELAGGNEQFF	TRBD2	.	TRBV6-1	TRBJ2-1
TGTGCCAGCAGTACCCCGGACAGCACCTACGAGCAGTACTTC	CASSTPDSTYEQYF	.	.	TRBV28	TRBJ2-7
TGTGCCTGGAGTTCACGGGGGTACACCTTC	CAWSSRGYTF	.	.	TRBV30	TRBJ1-2
TGTGCCAGCAGCCTCGAGGGCCGGAACGAAAAACTGTTTTTT	CASSLEGRNEKLFF	.	.	TRBV28	TRBJ1-4
TGTGCCAGCTCACCACCCTCCGGGGAGACCCAGTACTTC	CASSPPSGETQYF	.	.	TRBV18	TRBJ2-5
TGTGCCAGCTCACCAGGAGTTGTCCACGAGCAGTACTTC	CASSPGVVHEQYF	.	.	TRBV18	TRBJ2-7
TGCGCCAGCAGCACAGGGGGCCGAGAGACCCAGTACTTC	CASSTGGRETQYF	TRBD1	.	TRBV4-3	TRBJ2-5
TGTGCCAGCAGTTTCGGCGGGAACACTGAAGCTTTCTTT	CASSFGGNTEAFF	.	.	TRBV12-3/TRBV12-4	TRBJ1-1
TGTGCCAGCAAAGCAGGGGCTCACACTGAAGCTTTCTTT	CASKAGAHTEAFF	.	.	TRBV19	TRBJ1-1
TGTGCCAGCAGTTACAATGAAGGGGACTATGGCTACACCTTC	CASSYNEGDYGYTF	.	once	TRBV28	TRBJ1-2
TGTGCCAGCAGTGCCCGACTAGCGGGAGGTTGGGAGACCCAGTACTTC	CASSARLAGGWETQYF	TRBD2	.	TRBV27	TRBJ2-5
TGTGCCAGCACCCGGACTTCAGGGAACACCGGGGAGCTGTTTTTT	CASTRTSGNTGELFF	.	.	TRBV3-1/TRBV3-2	TRBJ2-2
TGTGCCACCAGCAGAGGACAGGGCAATGAGCAGTTCTTC	CATSRGQGNEQFF	TRBD1	.	TRBV15	TRBJ2-1
TGTGCCTACGCGGTGATTGATGGCTACACCTTC	CAYAVIDGYTF	.	.	TRBV6-5	TRBJ1-2
TGTGCCAGCAGCTTACTGGGGGGACGGCAGCCCCAGCATTTT	CASSLLGGRQPQHF	.	.	TRBV7-2	TRBJ1-5
TGTGCCAGCAGCTCCGCGACTAGCGGGGGCGACATCAATGAGCAGTTCTTC	CASSSATSGGDINEQFF	TRBD2	.	TRBV11-3	TRBJ2-1
TGTGCCAGTAGTATTGCAGCACACCTAGCCTACGAGCAGTACTTC	CASSIAAHLAYEQYF	.	.	TRBV19	TRBJ2-7
TGTGCCAGCAGCCCTCTTGGGTGGGCAGGGGCCAACGTCCTGACTTTC	CASSPLGWAGANVLTF	.	.	TRBV21-1	TRBJ2-6
TGTGCCAGCAGGGGCAGCTCCTATAATTCACCCCTCCACTTT	CASRGSSYNSPLHF	.	.	TRBV28	TRBJ1-6
TGCGCCAGCAGCGCAGGGGCTGGGGCTGAAGCTTTCTTT	CASSAGAGAEAFF	.	.	TRBV5-1	TRBJ1-1
TGTGCCAGCAGCCAAGCGGGGACTAGCGGGAGTGGTTACGAGCAGTACTTC	CASSQAGTSGSGYEQYF	TRBD2	.	TRBV3-1/TRBV3-2	TRBJ2-7
TGTGCCAGCAGTGAAGGCGTGGCCGGGGAGCTGTTTTTT	CASSEGVAGELFF	.	.	TRBV6-1	TRBJ2-2
TGTGCCAGCAGTCCTGTGGACAGGGTGGAACTGTTTTTT	CASSPVDRVELFF	TRBD1	.	TRBV12-3/TRBV12-4	TRBJ1-4
TGTGCCAGCAGTAAACTTGGACAGATCACAGATACGCAGTATTTT	CASSKLGQITDTQYF	.	.	TRBV28	TRBJ2-3
TGTGCCAGCAGCCGACAGGGAGGTAACTACGAGCAGTACTTC	CASSRQGGNYEQYF	.	.	TRBV9	TRBJ2-7
TGCAGCGTCCGCGGGACTAGCGGGAGTGCTGAGCAGTTCTTC	CSVRGTSGSAEQFF	TRBD2	.	TRBV29-1	TRBJ2-1
TGTGCCAGCAGCTCCCAGGACTCTGGAAACACCATATATTTT	CASSSQDSGNTIYF	.	.	TRBV11-3	TRBJ1-3
TGTGCCAGCAGCTTCGGGACGTCCCGAGGGGGTTCACCCCTCCACTTT	CASSFGTSRGGSPLHF	.	.	TRBV11-2	TRBJ1-6
TGCGCCAGCAGCAACGGACAGGCTGGAAACACCATATATTTT	CASSNGQAGNTIYF	TRBD1	.	TRBV5-1	TRBJ1-3
TGCGCCAGCAGCTTGGTAGTCAACGGGGGCACTGAAGCTTTCTTT	CASSLVVNGGTEAFF	.	.	TRBV5-1	TRBJ1-1
TGTGCCAGCACGCTTAGGGGGCAGCTCGACAATGAGCAGTTCTTC	CASTLRGQLDNEQFF	TRBD1	.	TRBV7-2	TRBJ2-1
TGTGCCAGCAGCCAAGGGACAGGGGGCAGTCAGCCCCAGCATTTT	CASSQGTGGSQPQHF	TRBD1	few	TRBV7-2	TRBJ1-5
TGTGCCAGCAGTGCTAGCGGCTTTTTGAATGAGCAGTTCTTC	CASSASGFLNEQFF	TRBD2	.	TRBV2	TRBJ2-1